The 19 T cell receptor beta chains given below trace back to one sample, sequenced in a study of CD8 T cells in ankylosing spondylitis. MiXCR was run by TCRdb on the 5' RACE reads, yielding one entry per CDR3 protein. This sample has under 250,000 distinct CDR3 sequences, with around 32% found just once. The sample taken for sequencing was blood, either unsorted or a sorted T cell fraction (not recorded which). Receptor source: a male donor with ankylosing spondylitis or in good health (not recorded which).

This clonotype was observed a few times. This chain joins TRBV10-3 and TRBJ2-7; D is perhaps TRBD1 (6 bases). Looked up from germline, CDR1 is ENHRY and CDR2 is SYGVKD. V lost 5 bases, J lost 3 bases, and 8 bases lay in between. The CDR3 is 12 residues long. The CDR3, as DNA: TGTGCCATCAGTCCCAGGGGCTACGAGCAGTACTTC. As protein: CAISPRGYEQYF.

This clonotype was seen more than once but under ten times. This chain joins TRBV12-3 or TRBV12-4 and TRBJ2-1; D may be TRBD1 (6 bases). This CDR3 contains 16 residues. V gave up 6 bases and J gave up 4 bases, with 19 bases separating them. In DNA, the CDR3 is TGTGCCAGCAGACTCGGGGACACCGGCTTGTACAATGAGCAGTTCTTC. Translation: CASRLGDTGLYNEQFF.

The chain joins TRBV12-3 or TRBV12-4 to TRBJ2-1, with D hard to call. CDR3 size: 14 residues. Trimming stripped 6 bases from V and 5 bases from J, with 14 bases between. The CDR3 nucleotides are TGTGCCAGCAGGCCCGGACGGAAAGACAATGAGCAGTTCTTC. Protein: CASRPGRKDNEQFF.

The J gene is TRBJ2-1, the V gene TRBV20-1; 8 nucleotides match TRBD2. Germline lookup yields CDR1 DFQATT and CDR2 SNEGSKA (reference sequence). The CDR3 is 15 amino acids. V gave up 2 bases and J gave up 0 bases; unmatched junction bases: 3. As DNA, the CDR3 is TGCAGTGCTAGACCGACTAGCGACTCCTACAATGAGCAGTTCTTC. It specifies CSARPTSDSYNEQFF.

CDR3 residues: CSAEPLAGGWEETQYF. The CDR3 nucleotides are TGCAGTGCGGAACCCTTAGCGGGTGGGTGGGAGGAGACCCAGTACTTC. The chain couples TRBV20-1 to TRBJ2-5; the match to TRBD2 covers 7 bases. The junction had 18 bases not matched to a gene; V was cut back by 6 bases and J by 5 bases. The CDR3 spans 16 residues. Germline V gene data show CDR1 as DFQATT and CDR2 as SNEGSKA (reference sequence).

The rearrangement links TRBV15 to TRBJ2-1, with D possibly being TRBD2 (6 bases). V dropped 0 bases and J dropped 5 bases, with 11 bases sitting between them. CDR3 length: 15 amino acids. Germline CDR1 and CDR2: LNHNV and YYDKDF (reference sequence). The CDR3 sequence: CATSRDIGGDNEQFF. DNA for the CDR3: TGTGCCACCAGCAGAGATATAGGAGGGGACAATGAGCAGTTCTTC.

This clonotype has more than one count but fewer than ten. The V gene is TRBV20-1, the J gene TRBJ1-1, with 8 bases that match TRBD1. After removal of 3 bases from V and 4 bases from J, the junction contained 13 bases not matched to a gene. This CDR3 is 16 amino acids long. Germline CDR1 and CDR2: DFQATT and SNEGSKA (reference sequence). CDR3 nucleotide sequence: TGCAGTGCTAGGGGGGTCGTGAGGGACAGGTCCACTGAAGCTTTCTTT. Its protein is CSARGVVRDRSTEAFF.

The genes are TRBV12-3 or TRBV12-4 and TRBJ2-3; TRBD1 matches 9 bases. The trim removed 5 bases at V and 3 bases at J, leaving 12 bases unmatched. The CDR3 totals 17 residues. The CDR3 spells CASSDVPGQGVTDTQYF. In nucleotides, the CDR3 is TGTGCCAGCAGTGACGTACCGGGACAGGGTGTTACAGATACGCAGTATTTT.

This chain joins TRBV5-6 and TRBJ2-7, with TRBD1 matching over 8 bases. In germline, CDR1 is SGHDT, CDR2 YYEEEE. V was pared by 5 bases and J by 5 bases, with 6 bases of the junction left unmatched. The CDR3 loop spans 13 amino acids. The CDR3 DNA reads as TGTGCCAGCAGTCTCCAGGGGGCGAACGAGCAGTACTTC. Its protein product is CASSLQGANEQYF.

The chain uses TRBV29-1 and TRBJ2-1; D is possibly TRBD2 (7 bases). Trimming took 1 base from V and 10 from J, leaving 11 bases between them. Germline-derived CDR1 and CDR2 are SQVTM and ANQGSEA. The length of the CDR3 is 12 residues. The CDR3 nucleotides are TGCAGCGTTGAAGGGGGAGGGGGAGAGCAGTTCTTC. Translated, it gives CSVEGGGGEQFF.

The chain uses TRBV5-1 and TRBJ2-2, with no clear D. V was shortened by 3 bases and J by 1 base, with 10 bases between the two germline ends. This CDR3 region has 15 residues. Germline-derived CDR1 and CDR2 are SGHRS and YFSETQ. The CDR3 here is CASSSNFKNTGELFF. DNA of the CDR3: TGCGCCAGCAGCTCCAACTTTAAGAACACCGGGGAGCTGTTTTTT. Variable domain in full (rest from reference TRBV5-1 and TRBJ2-2): KAGVTQTPRYLIKTRGQQVTLSCSPISGHRSVSWYQQTPGQGLQFLFEYFSETQRNKGNFPGRFSGRQFSNSRSEMNVSTLELGDSALYLCASSSNFKNTGELFFGEGSRLTVL.

In its sample, this clonotype was seen a few times. The chain combines TRBV12-3 or TRBV12-4 with TRBJ1-5; D is ambiguous. The CDR3 consists of 14 residues. Trimming cost V 5 bases and J 5 bases, with 13 bases left between them. CDR3 nucleotide sequence: TGTGCCAGCAGTCCAACCAGACGGGATCAGCCCCAGCATTTT. It yields the protein CASSPTRRDQPQHF.

The rearrangement uses TRBV10-3 and TRBJ1-4; no clear D. The CDR3 has 15 residues. Trimming cost V 4 bases and J 0 bases, with 9 bases left between them. The germline CDR1 and CDR2 sequences are ENHRY and SYGVKD. CDR3 in DNA: TGTGCCATCAGTGGTGGACCATCAACTAATGAAAAACTGTTTTTT. It codes for CAISGGPSTNEKLFF.

The rearrangement uses TRBV5-1 and TRBJ2-5; no clear D gene. CDR1 and CDR2 (germline): SGHRS, YFSETQ. The V end lost 1 base, the J end lost 5 bases, and 9 bases lay between the germline ends. This CDR3 has 13 amino acids. The CDR3 DNA is TGCGCCAGCAGCTTGCGGTTGATGGAGACCCAGTACTTC. Translation: CASSLRLMETQYF.

This clonotype was recorded at least ten times. The chain recombines TRBV29-1 with TRBJ2-3, with D perhaps matching TRBD1 (6 bases). CDR3 length: 11 residues. Trimming pared 7 bases from V and 2 bases from J, leaving 7 bases between. Germline V gene sequence: CDR1 SQVTM, CDR2 ANQGSEA. The DNA for the CDR3 is TGCAGCGGGGGGCCCACAGATACGCAGTATTTT. It is translated as CSGGPTDTQYF.

This rearrangement joins TRBV20-1 to TRBJ2-3, with D uncertain. CDR3 length equals 14 residues. Trimming took off 0 bases at V and 1 base at J, with 8 bases between the two ends. Germline CDR1 is DFQATT and CDR2 is SNEGSKA (reference sequence). Written as DNA, the CDR3 is TGCAGTGCTAGAGATCCCGCAGGCACAGATACGCAGTATTTT. This sequence encodes CSARDPAGTDTQYF.

This clonotype was recorded a few times. This chain links TRBV20-1 with TRBJ1-2, with D perhaps matching TRBD1 (6 bases). From germline, CDR1 is DFQATT and CDR2 SNEGSKA (reference sequence). V was cut by 0 bases and J by 6 bases, with 11 bases left in between. The CDR3 contains 13 residues. CDR3 region: CSARDRPGDGYTF. CDR3 nucleotides: TGCAGTGCTAGAGATAGGCCAGGGGATGGCTACACCTTC.

This clonotype has a count of ten or more. This chain joins TRBV20-1 and TRBJ2-1, with 8 bases fitting TRBD2. Germline V gives CDR1 DFQATT, CDR2 SNEGSKA (reference sequence). The CDR3 sequence is 13 residues long. The CDR3 DNA is TGCAGCGCCGGGGGGGGCGCGGGAAATGAGCAGTTCTTC. Protein: CSAGGGAGNEQFF.

This clonotype was detected only a few times. This chain connects TRBV18 to TRBJ2-7; D unresolved. The CDR3 is made up of 11 amino acids. Germline CDR1 KGHSH, CDR2 LQKENI. Trimming removed 4 bases from V and 4 bases from J, with 5 bases in between. Here the CDR3 DNA reads TGTGCCAGCTCACAACAATACGAGCAGTACTTC. Translated: CASSQQYEQYF.